This T cell receptor beta chain was captured in a study of shared clonotypes between healthy human individuals. Losses at the gene ends were 8 bases for V and 8 bases for J; bases not matched to a gene: 12. CDR3 length equals 15 residues. The V gene's germline CDR1 is MNHNY and CDR2 SVGAGI (reference sequence). Generated by immunoSEQ multiplex PCR, the TCRdb table keeps only in-frame clones and is missing some. This sample has about 1 million clones, with about 77% found just once. The sample taken for sequencing was memory CD4+ T cells sorted from blood. Specified subset: CD45RA-negative fraction. The clonotype comes from a young man in good health. The chain employs TRBV6-6 and TRBJ1-6, with 7 positions matching TRBD1. For the CDR3, the DNA is TGTGCCAGCCTAGACGGGGGACAGATGTATTCACCCCTCCACTTT. Protein: CASLDGGQMYSPLHF.